Shown below are 14 T cell receptor beta chains from a single sample sequenced in a study of cytomegalovirus exposure and HLA in healthy donors (TCRdb year 2017). The method behind the library was the immunoSEQ multiplex PCR assay. For the multiplex PCR, a mixture combining 60 forward primers for TCR Vbeta segments and 13 reverse primers for TCR Jbeta segments was used. TCRdb's version of the immuneACCESS table is confined to in-frame rearrangements and falls short of the full clone set. An unresolved V gene accounts for under half of the shortfall where checked; the remainder is of unknown origin. Counted in this sample were some 83,000 clones; about 77% of them appeared once. The ten largest make up about 4% of the sample. Sample: PBMCs. Receptor source: a man aged 55 to 70 in good health and CMV-seronegative.

The chain carries TRBV19 and TRBJ1-5; D is possibly TRBD1 (5 bases). Per germline, CDR1 LNHDA and CDR2 SQIVND (reference sequence). Trimming cost V 5 bases and J 0 bases, with 23 bases left between them. The CDR3 sequence is 19 residues long. The CDR3, as DNA: TGTGCCAGTAGTTACCCCCCGGACGGCAGGGTATATAGCAATCAGCCCCAGCATTTT. Protein sequence: CASSYPPDGRVYSNQPQHF. Full variable domain (remainder filled in from reference TRBV19 and TRBJ1-5): DGGITQSPKYLFRKEGQNVTLSCEQNLNHDAMYWYRQDPGQGLRLIYYSQIVNDFQKGDIAEGYSVSREKKESFPLTVTSAQKNPTAFYLCASSYPPDGRVYSNQPQHFGDGTRLSIL.

The rearrangement uses TRBV9 and TRBJ1-1; possibly TRBD1 for D (6 bases). Germline V gives CDR1 SGDLS, CDR2 YYNGEE. Deletions cut 4 bases from V and 5 bases from J, with 18 bases between. CDR3 length: 15 amino acids. DNA for the CDR3: TGTGCCAGCAGCCCTAGCGGGGGAGGGGGAACTGAAGCTTTCTTT. Its protein product is CASSPSGGGGTEAFF.

This rearrangement joins TRBV9 to TRBJ2-7; tentative D call: TRBD1 (9 bases). V was trimmed by 3 bases and J by 4 bases, leaving 17 bases between them. CDR1 and CDR2 (germline): SGDLS, YYNGEE. The CDR3 is 15 residues long. In DNA, the CDR3 is TGTGCCAGCAGCGCCGGGGGGGGGACAGGGTACGAGCAGTACTTC. This sequence encodes CASSAGGGTGYEQYF.

This chain connects TRBV9 to TRBJ2-4; tentative D call: TRBD2 (6 bases). The CDR3 is made up of 14 amino acids. Germline lookup yields CDR1 SGDLS and CDR2 YYNGEE. V was pared by 4 bases and J by 6 bases, with 14 bases between. The CDR3 loop is CASSPGRGSNIQYF. The CDR3 DNA sequence: TGTGCCAGCAGCCCAGGGCGGGGATCAAACATTCAGTACTTC. Variable domain in full (rest from reference TRBV9 and TRBJ2-4): DSGVTQTPKHLITATGQRVTLRCSPRSGDLSVYWYQQSLDQGLQFLIQYYNGEERAKGNILERFSAQQFPDLHSELNLSSLELGDSALYFCASSPGRGSNIQYFGAGTRLSVL.

This clone was counted a single time. The chain joins TRBV29-1 to TRBJ2-1, with 12 bases lining up with TRBD2. The CDR3 spans 15 residues. Germline loops: CDR1 SQVTM, CDR2 ANQGSEA. V was pared by 4 bases and J by 2 bases, with 3 bases of the junction left unmatched. This CDR3 reads CSVAPSGGAYNEQFF. CDR3 sequence (DNA): TGCAGCGTTGCCCCTAGCGGGGGGGCCTACAATGAGCAGTTCTTC.

This clone was observed a handful of times. The CDR3 spells CASSLDTGGAADTQYF. DNA of the CDR3: TGCGCCAGCAGCTTGGATACAGGGGGCGCTGCAGATACGCAGTATTTT. This chain links TRBV5-1 with TRBJ2-3, with 9 positions matching TRBD1. This CDR3 spans 16 amino acids. The V gene's germline CDR1 is SGHRS and CDR2 YFSETQ. Losses at the gene ends were 0 bases for V and 4 bases for J; bases not matched to a gene: 6.

V and J are TRBV5-6 and TRBJ1-1; D is unresolved. Deletions cut 0 bases from V and 5 bases from J, with 17 bases between. The germline V gene has CDR1 SGHDT and CDR2 YYEEEE. The CDR3 runs to 16 residues. The DNA of the CDR3 is TGTGCCAGCAGCTTGGGGCCCCGGGGTGGTGGGACTGAAGCTTTCTTT. Amino acids: CASSLGPRGGGTEAFF.

The gene calls are TRBV15 and TRBJ2-7; D perhaps matches TRBD2 (5 bases). V was cut by 9 bases and J by 6 bases, with 18 bases left in between. This CDR3 has 13 residues. CDR1 LNHNV and CDR2 YYDKDF come from the germline V gene (reference sequence). CDR3 amino acids: CATRDRYYSEQYF. CDR3 nucleotides: TGTGCCACGAGGGATAGATATTATTCCGAGCAGTACTTC. The variable domain in full, completed from reference TRBV15 and TRBJ2-7, reads DAMVIQNPRYQVTQFGKPVTLSCSQTLNHNVMYWYQQKSSQAPKLLFHYYDKDFNNEADTPDNFQSRRPNTSFCFLDIRSPGLGDTAMYLCATRDRYYSEQYFGPGTRLTVT.

The genes are TRBV2 and TRBJ1-5, with TRBD1 matching 10 bases. There are 15 residues in the CDR3. Trimming at V came to 5 bases and at J to 3 bases, leaving 4 bases not matched to a gene. Germline assignment: CDR1 SNHLY and CDR2 FYNNEI. CDR3 region: CASSRQGANNQPQHF. CDR3 DNA: TGTGCCAGCAGTCGACAGGGGGCGAACAATCAGCCCCAGCATTTT. The variable domain in full, with the rest retrieved from reference TRBV2 and TRBJ1-5, is EPEVTQTPSHQVTQMGQEVILRCVPISNHLYFYWYRQILGQKVEFLVSFYNNEISEKSEIFDDQFSVERPDGSNFTLKIRSTKLEDSAMYFCASSRQGANNQPQHFGDGTRLSIL.

This chain links TRBV25-1 with TRBJ2-3; D is possibly TRBD1 (6 bases). Germline V CDR1 and CDR2: MGHDK, SYGVNS. The V end lost 8 bases, the J end lost 6 bases, and 15 bases lay between the germline ends. The CDR3 runs 13 residues. The CDR3 nucleotides read TGTGCCAGCGGAGACCGTAGGGGGGATACGCAGTATTTT. This sequence encodes CASGDRRGDTQYF.

This sequence joins TRBV6-1 and TRBJ1-2; maybe TRBD1 (6 bases). Germline CDR1 and CDR2: MNHNS and SASEGT. The CDR3 length is 12 residues. The V gene lost 7 bases and the J gene lost 6 bases, with 12 bases spanning the gap. The CDR3 is CASNYRADGYTF. The CDR3 DNA is TGTGCCAGCAATTACAGGGCTGATGGCTACACCTTC.

The V gene is TRBV9, the J gene TRBJ2-7; TRBD1 matches 9 bases. Germline CDR1 reads SGDLS; CDR2 reads YYNGEE. The CDR3 consists of 16 residues. V lost 3 bases and J lost 3; bases outside the gene matches: 10. The CDR3 here is CASSGRTGGKLYEQYF. The CDR3 bases are TGTGCCAGCAGCGGACGAACAGGGGGCAAACTCTACGAGCAGTACTTC.

The V and J genes are TRBV30 and TRBJ1-2, with no clear D. V was cut by 2 bases and J by 8 bases, with 15 bases left in between. The CDR3 consists of 13 residues. From germline, CDR1 is GTSNPN and CDR2 SVGIG (reference sequence). CDR3 nucleotides: TGTGCCTGGAGTACACTCTGGCCGGGGGGCTACACCTTC. This translates into CAWSTLWPGGYTF.

The chain combines TRBV5-6 with TRBJ1-1; possibly TRBD1 for D (5 bases). The CDR3 consists of 19 residues. V was clipped by 0 bases and J by 2 bases, with 23 bases between them. CDR1 is SGHDT and CDR2 is YYEEEE in the germline V gene. The CDR3 nucleotides read TGTGCCAGCAGCTTGGCCTCGTCGTCGGTTAGGGGTCTTAACACTGAAGCTTTCTTT. This gives the protein CASSLASSSVRGLNTEAFF.